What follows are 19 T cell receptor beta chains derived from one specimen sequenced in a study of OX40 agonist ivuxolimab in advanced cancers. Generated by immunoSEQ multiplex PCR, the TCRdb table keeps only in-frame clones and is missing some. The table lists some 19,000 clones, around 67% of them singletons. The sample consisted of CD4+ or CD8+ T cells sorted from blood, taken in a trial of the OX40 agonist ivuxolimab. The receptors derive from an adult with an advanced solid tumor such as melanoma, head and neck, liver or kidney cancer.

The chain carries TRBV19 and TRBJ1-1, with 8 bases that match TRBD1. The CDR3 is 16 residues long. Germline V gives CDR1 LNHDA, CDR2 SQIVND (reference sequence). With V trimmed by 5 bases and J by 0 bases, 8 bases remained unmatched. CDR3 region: CASSLTGQGMNTEAFF. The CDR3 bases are TGTGCCAGTAGTCTAACCGGACAGGGCATGAACACTGAAGCTTTCTTT.

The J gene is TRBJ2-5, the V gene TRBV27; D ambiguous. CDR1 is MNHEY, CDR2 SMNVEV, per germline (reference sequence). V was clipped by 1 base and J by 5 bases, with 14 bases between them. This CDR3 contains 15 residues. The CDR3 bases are TGTGCCAGCAGTTTATACACATCGCCATCGGAGACCCAGTACTTC. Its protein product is CASSLYTSPSETQYF.

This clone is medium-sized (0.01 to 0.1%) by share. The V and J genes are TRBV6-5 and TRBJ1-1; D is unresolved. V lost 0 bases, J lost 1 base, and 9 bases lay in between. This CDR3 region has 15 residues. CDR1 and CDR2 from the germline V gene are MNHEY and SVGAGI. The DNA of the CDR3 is TGTGCCAGCAGTTACTCAGTGGAAGCGAACACTGAAGCTTTCTTT. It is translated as CASSYSVEANTEAFF.

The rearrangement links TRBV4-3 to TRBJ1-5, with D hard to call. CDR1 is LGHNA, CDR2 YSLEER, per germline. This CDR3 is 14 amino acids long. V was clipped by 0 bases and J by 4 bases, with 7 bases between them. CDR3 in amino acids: CASSQELVNQPQHF. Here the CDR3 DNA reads TGCGCCAGCAGCCAAGAGCTCGTTAATCAGCCCCAGCATTTT.

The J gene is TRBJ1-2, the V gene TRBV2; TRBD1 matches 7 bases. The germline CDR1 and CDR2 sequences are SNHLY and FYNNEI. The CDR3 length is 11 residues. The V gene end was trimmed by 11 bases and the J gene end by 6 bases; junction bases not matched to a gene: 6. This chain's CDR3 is CAWRTGDGYTF. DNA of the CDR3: TGTGCCTGGAGGACAGGCGATGGCTACACCTTC. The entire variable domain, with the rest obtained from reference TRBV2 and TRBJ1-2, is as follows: EPEVTQTPSHQVTQMGQEVILRCVPISNHLYFYWYRQILGQKVEFLVSFYNNEISEKSEIFDDQFSVERPDGSNFTLKIRSTKLEDSAMYFCAWRTGDGYTFGSGTRLTVV.

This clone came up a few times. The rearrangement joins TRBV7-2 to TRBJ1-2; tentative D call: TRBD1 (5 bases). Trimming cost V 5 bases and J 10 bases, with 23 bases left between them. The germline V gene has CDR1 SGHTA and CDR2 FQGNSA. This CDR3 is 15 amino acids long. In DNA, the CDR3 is TGTGCCAGCAGCACTACAGGTGACCTTCGTATTGCCTACACCTTC. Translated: CASSTTGDLRIAYTF.

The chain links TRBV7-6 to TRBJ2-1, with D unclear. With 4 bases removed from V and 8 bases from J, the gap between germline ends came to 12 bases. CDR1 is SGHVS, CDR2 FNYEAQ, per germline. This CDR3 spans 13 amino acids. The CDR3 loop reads CASSSKDSYEQFF. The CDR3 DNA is TGTGCCAGCAGCTCAAAGGATTCTTATGAGCAGTTCTTC.

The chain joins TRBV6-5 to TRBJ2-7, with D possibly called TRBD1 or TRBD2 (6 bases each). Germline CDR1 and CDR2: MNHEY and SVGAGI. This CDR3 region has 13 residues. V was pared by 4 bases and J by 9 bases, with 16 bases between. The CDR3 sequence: CASSSGGRRRQYF. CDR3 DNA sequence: TGTGCCAGCAGTTCCGGGGGCCGTCGCCGGCAGTACTTC.

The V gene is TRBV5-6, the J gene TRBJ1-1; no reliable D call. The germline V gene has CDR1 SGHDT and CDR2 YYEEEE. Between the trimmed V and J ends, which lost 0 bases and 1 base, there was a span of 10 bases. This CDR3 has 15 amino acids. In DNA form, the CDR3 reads TGTGCCAGCAGCTTGGTCGGGCTGGCGAACACTGAAGCTTTCTTT. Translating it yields CASSLVGLANTEAFF.

The DNA for the CDR3 is TGCACCAGCAGCCAAGAACGTACTAGCGAGCACAGAAAGCAGTACTTC. Encoded protein: CTSSQERTSEHRKQYF. The chain is built from TRBV1 and TRBJ2-7; TRBD2 is taken as the D call from the table, unchecked against the DNA. TRBV1 is termed a pseudogene. This CDR3 region has 16 residues.

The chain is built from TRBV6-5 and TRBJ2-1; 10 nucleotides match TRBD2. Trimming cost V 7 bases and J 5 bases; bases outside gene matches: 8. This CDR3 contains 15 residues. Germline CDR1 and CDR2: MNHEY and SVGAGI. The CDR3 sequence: CASTPSSGGHNEQFF. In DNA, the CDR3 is TGTGCCAGCACTCCTTCTAGCGGGGGTCACAATGAGCAGTTCTTC.

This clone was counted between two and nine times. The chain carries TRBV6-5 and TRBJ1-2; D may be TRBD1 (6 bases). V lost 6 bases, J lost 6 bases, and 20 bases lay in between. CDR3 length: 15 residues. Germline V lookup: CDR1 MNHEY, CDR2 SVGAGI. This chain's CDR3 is CASRPQRGTGDGYTF. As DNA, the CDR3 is TGTGCCAGCAGGCCCCAGAGGGGGACGGGCGATGGCTACACCTTC.

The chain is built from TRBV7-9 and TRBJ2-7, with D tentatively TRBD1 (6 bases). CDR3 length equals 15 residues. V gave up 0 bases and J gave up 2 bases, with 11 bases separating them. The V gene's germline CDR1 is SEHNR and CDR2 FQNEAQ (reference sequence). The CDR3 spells CASSLAQGLTYEQYF. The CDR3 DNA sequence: TGTGCCAGCAGCTTAGCACAGGGCCTTACCTACGAGCAGTACTTC.

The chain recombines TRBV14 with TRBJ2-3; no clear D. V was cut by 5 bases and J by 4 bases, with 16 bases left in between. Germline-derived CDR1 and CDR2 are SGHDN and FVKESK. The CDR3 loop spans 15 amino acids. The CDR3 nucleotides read TGTGCCAGCAGCTACTTCCCCAACGGCGCAGATACGCAGTATTTT. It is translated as CASSYFPNGADTQYF.

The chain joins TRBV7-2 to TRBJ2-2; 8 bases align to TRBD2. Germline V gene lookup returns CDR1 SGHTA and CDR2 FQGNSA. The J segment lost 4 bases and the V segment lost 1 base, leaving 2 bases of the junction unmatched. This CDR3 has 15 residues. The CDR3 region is CASSLVAGGTGELFF. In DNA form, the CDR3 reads TGTGCCAGCAGCTTAGTTGCGGGAGGCACCGGGGAGCTGTTTTTT.

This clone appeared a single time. CDR3 DNA sequence: TGTGCCAGCAGCTTCTCGGGGAACACTGAAGCTTTCTTT. Translation: CASSFSGNTEAFF. This rearrangement joins TRBV27 to TRBJ1-1; D gene ambiguous. Trimming took 6 bases from V and 1 from J, leaving 9 bases between them. From germline, CDR1 is MNHEY and CDR2 SMNVEV (reference sequence). The length of the CDR3 is 13 residues.

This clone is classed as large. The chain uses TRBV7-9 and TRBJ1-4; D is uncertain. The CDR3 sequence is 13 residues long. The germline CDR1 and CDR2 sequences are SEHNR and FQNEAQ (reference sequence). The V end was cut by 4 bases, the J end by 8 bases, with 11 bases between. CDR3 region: CASSSQDGEKLFF. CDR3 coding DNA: TGTGCCAGCAGCTCCCAGGACGGCGAAAAACTGTTTTTT.

The CDR3 here is CASSRDGPLSYGYTF. DNA for the CDR3: TGTGCCAGCAGTAGGGACGGCCCTCTGTCCTATGGCTACACCTTC. The V gene is TRBV6-5, the J gene TRBJ1-2; possible D gene TRBD1, 5 bases. V lost 5 bases and J 4 bases, leaving 17 bases between the germline ends. The V gene's germline CDR1 is MNHEY and CDR2 SVGAGI. The CDR3 has 15 amino acids.

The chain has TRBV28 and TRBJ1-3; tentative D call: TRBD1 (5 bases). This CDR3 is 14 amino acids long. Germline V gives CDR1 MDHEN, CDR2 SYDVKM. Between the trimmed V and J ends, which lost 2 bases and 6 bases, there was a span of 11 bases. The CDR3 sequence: CASSLGGVSNTIYF. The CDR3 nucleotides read TGTGCCAGCAGTTTAGGGGGAGTTTCAAACACCATATATTTT.